In this sample, the clone carrying this TCR beta chain turned up a few times. Its antigen is undetermined. This specimen comes from a study of T-cell reconstitution after alpha-beta-depleted transplantation in children. Unique molecular identifiers were used to barcode this TCRbeta library. TCRdb itself ran the PCR reads through MiXCR, one entry per CDR3 protein. The repertoire consists of approximately 230,000 distinct CDR3 sequences, with more than 20% occurring once and the leading ten covering around 4.8%. This CDR3 comprises 14 residues. The trim removed 5 bases at V and 12 bases at J, leaving 16 bases unmatched. Germline CDR1 reads DFQATT; CDR2 reads SNEGSKA (reference sequence). Overall study results and limits: Day-60 TCRbeta diversity that was high in some patients was derived from surviving recipient T cells and thymic progenitors. There were reportedly several hundred expanded graft clones from which alpha-beta T cells came about two months after transplant. Most T-cell counts and diversity one year after the transplant came from T cells that were newly produced.

This receptor was identified in a female patient aged 2 to 10 who had a stem cell transplant for congenital amegakaryocytic thrombocytopenia, so the T cells may come from the graft donor. Here the sequenced sample was PBMCs, mostly from graft donor cells, taken 360 days after TCRalphabeta/CD19-depleted stem cell transplant. The chain couples TRBV20-1 to TRBJ2-1; 7 bases agree with TRBD2. CDR3 sequence reads: CSAQSGMDPQWQFF. The CDR3 bases are TGCAGTGCTCAGAGCGGGATGGACCCCCAATGGCAGTTCTTC.